This T cell receptor (beta chain) was recorded in a study of blood T cells in healthy people across ages. Of note for this clonotype: Its antigen remains unidentified.

The trim removed 5 bases at V and 4 bases at J, leaving 11 bases unmatched. The CDR3 sequence is 15 residues long. Per germline, CDR1 MDHEN and CDR2 SYDVKM. Whole-study findings and limits: Measured against age, TCR beta diversity per million T cells decreased in a roughly linear manner.

Sample-barcoded 5' priming and a J-beta primer mix drove a second PCR of roughly 7 to 11 cycles. Template switching added a 12-random-nucleotide identifier to every cDNA molecule. TCRdb redid the calling of the 5' RACE reads with MiXCR, one entry per CDR3 protein. The table includes hundreds of thousands of distinct CDR3 sequences, about 43% detected once. The rearrangement uses TRBV28 and TRBJ2-7; TRBD1 matches at 7 bases. This sequence was found in a man older than 75 in good health. Material for sequencing was blood. CDR3 in amino acids: CASSPIWAGGYEQYF. The DNA for the CDR3 is TGTGCCAGCAGTCCGATATGGGCAGGGGGATACGAGCAGTACTTC.